The 23 T cell receptor beta chains in this list originate from one sample, sequenced in a study of cytomegalovirus exposure and HLA in healthy donors. Both 60 Vbeta primers and 13 Jbeta primers went into the PCR. The method was immunoSEQ multiplex PCR; TCRdb's version includes in-frame clones alone and lacks a portion of them. In the table there are roughly 130,000 clones, 80% to 90% of which are singletons. Sequenced sample: PBMCs. The receptors come from a male donor in good health and CMV-seropositive.

This chain links TRBV7-9 with TRBJ2-6, with D unresolved. Germline values: CDR1 SEHNR, CDR2 FQNEAQ (reference sequence). Trimming removed 9 bases from V and 3 bases from J, with 6 bases in between. The CDR3 spans 12 residues. In DNA, the CDR3 is TGTGCCAGTTCGTATGGGGCCAACGTCCTGACTTTC. Its protein is CASSYGANVLTF.

This clone showed up just a few times. The chain carries TRBV30 and TRBJ1-4, with TRBD1 identical over 9 bases. The CDR3 runs to 14 residues. Looked up from germline, CDR1 is GTSNPN and CDR2 is SVGIG (reference sequence). V shed 3 bases, J shed 8 bases, and the junction held 7 bases outside the gene matches. CDR3 in DNA: TGTGCCTGGAGCGACGGACAGGGGTTGGAAAAACTGTTTTTT. This translates into CAWSDGQGLEKLFF.

The V gene is TRBV6-5, the J gene TRBJ2-7; the match to TRBD1 covers 10 bases. The V and J ends lost 5 bases and 3 bases, in that order; junction bases with no gene match: 7. Germline V gives CDR1 MNHEY, CDR2 SVGAGI. The CDR3 is 15 residues long. The CDR3 sequence is CASSRDRGVYYEQYF. CDR3 sequence (DNA): TGTGCCAGCAGTAGGGACAGGGGAGTATACTACGAGCAGTACTTC.

This chain uses TRBV27 with TRBJ2-7, with 7 bases lining up with TRBD2. The germline V gene has CDR1 MNHEY and CDR2 SMNVEV (reference sequence). V was pared by 2 bases and J by 0 bases, with 4 bases of the junction left unmatched. This CDR3 has 15 residues. This CDR3 is CASSLVGDYSYEQYF. CDR3 sequence (DNA): TGTGCCAGCAGTTTAGTAGGGGACTACTCCTACGAGCAGTACTTC.

This clone was recorded once. The CDR3: CASSKAPGTGELFF. CDR3 bases: TGTGCCAGCAGCAAAGCGCCAGGAACCGGGGAGCTGTTTTTT. The chain is built from TRBV21-1 and TRBJ2-2; the table's D gene call, TRBD1, was not cross checked with the DNA. TRBV21-1 is a listed pseudogene. The CDR3 is 14 amino acids.

The rearrangement uses TRBV5-1 and TRBJ1-2; TRBD1 might be the D (6 bases). V lost 2 bases and J lost 2, with 10 bases in between. This CDR3 has 14 residues. The germline V gene has CDR1 SGHRS and CDR2 YFSETQ. This CDR3 is CASSFPGANYGYTF. The CDR3 nucleotides are TGCGCCAGCAGCTTCCCAGGGGCGAACTATGGCTACACCTTC.

The V gene is TRBV28, the J gene TRBJ2-1; 8 nucleotides line up with TRBD1. The V and J ends lost 7 bases and 5 bases, in that order; junction bases with no gene match: 16. The CDR3 runs to 17 residues. Germline loops: CDR1 MDHEN, CDR2 SYDVKM. CDR3 nucleotides: TGTGCCAGCACCGATAGAGGACAGGGTGGGTTGGACAATGAGCAGTTCTTC. Translation gives CASTDRGQGGLDNEQFF.

This clone came up a few times. The chain carries TRBV6-5 and TRBJ1-1; TRBD1 agrees at 7 bases. The germline gives CDR1 MNHEY, CDR2 SVGAGI. J lost 11 bases, V lost 7 bases, and 7 bases had no gene match. The CDR3 has 11 amino acids. CDR3 sequence (DNA): TGTGCCAGCATCAGGGGGGCCCAGGCTTTCTTT. Translation gives CASIRGAQAFF.

On this clone: The sample holds other DNA sequences that translate to the same CDR3. The chain links TRBV7-3 to TRBJ1-3; no firm D call. Trimming took 0 bases from V and 0 from J, leaving 9 bases between them. From germline, CDR1 is SGHTA and CDR2 FQGTGA. This CDR3 spans 16 amino acids. CDR3 bases: TGTGCCAGCAGCTTAACGGGCGGGAGCTCTGGAAACACCATATATTTT. Protein product: CASSLTGGSSGNTIYF.

The chain links TRBV4-3 to TRBJ1-5, with D possibly matching TRBD1 (6 bases). The CDR3 covers 15 residues. CDR1 is LGHNA and CDR2 is YSLEER in the germline V gene. Trimming took off 0 bases at V and 3 bases at J, with 9 bases between the two ends. CDR3 DNA sequence: TGCGCCAGCAGCCAAGATTGGGGGCCCAATCAGCCCCAGCATTTT. Translation: CASSQDWGPNQPQHF.

This chain links TRBV5-4 with TRBJ2-2, with D possibly TRBD2 on 6 matching bases. The CDR3 extends over 16 amino acids. The V end was cut by 4 bases, the J end by 6 bases, with 19 bases between. Germline assignment: CDR1 SGHNT and CDR2 YYREEE (reference sequence). The CDR3 sequence is CASSGLAGTHPGELFF. CDR3 in DNA: TGTGCCAGCAGCGGGCTGGCAGGGACTCATCCCGGGGAGCTGTTTTTT.

With regard to this clone: Compared with germline, one end of the junction differs, possibly owing to a read error. The chain combines TRBV7-9 with TRBJ1-2; D remains ambiguous. This CDR3 spans 14 amino acids. CDR1 is SEHNR, CDR2 FQNEAQ, per germline (reference sequence). CDR3 coding DNA: TGTTCCAGCAGCTTAGAGGTCGGACTGGATGGCTACACCTTC. As protein: CSSSLEVGLDGYTF. Full variable domain (outside the CDR3, taken from reference TRBV7-9 and TRBJ1-2): DTGVSQNPRHKITKRGQNVTFRCDPISEHNRLYWYRQTLGQGPEFLTYFQNEAQLEKSRLLSDRFSAERPKGSFSTLEIQRTEQGDSAMYLCSSSLEVGLDGYTFGSGTRLTVV.

This clone was recorded once. In DNA, the CDR3 is TGTGCCAGCAGCCCCGCGGGGACGCGAGAGACCCAGTACTTC. Encoded protein: CASSPAGTRETQYF. The rearrangement links TRBV5-4 to TRBJ2-5; perhaps TRBD2 as D (6 bases). Trimming cost V 4 bases and J 4 bases, with 14 bases left between them. Germline CDR1 reads SGHNT; CDR2 reads YYREEE (reference sequence). There are 14 residues in the CDR3.

The chain joins TRBV11-2 to TRBJ2-3; D possibly corresponds to TRBD2 (5 bases). The germline V gene has CDR1 SGHAT and CDR2 FQNNGV. Trimming pared 1 base from V and 5 bases from J, leaving 13 bases between. The CDR3 has 15 residues. The CDR3 spells CASSLGPGMGDTQYF. The CDR3 nucleotides read TGTGCCAGCAGCTTAGGGCCGGGAATGGGAGATACGCAGTATTTT.

V usage is TRBV4-3 and J usage is TRBJ2-3; 10 bases map to TRBD2. V was clipped by 1 base and J by 4 bases; unmatched bases: 8. CDR1 is LGHNA, CDR2 YSLEER, per germline. This CDR3 is built from 17 residues. CDR3 region: CASSQGVASGSSDTQYF. The CDR3 DNA follows: TGCGCCAGCAGCCAAGGCGTGGCTAGCGGGAGCTCAGATACGCAGTATTTT.

The chain joins TRBV5-4 to TRBJ1-5, with a weak D call TRBD1 (6 bases). CDR3 length: 14 amino acids. Germline CDR1 SGHNT, CDR2 YYREEE (reference sequence). Trimming pared 1 base from V and 5 bases from J, leaving 10 bases between. The CDR3 sequence is CASSLSGVDQPQHF. CDR3 DNA sequence: TGTGCCAGCAGCTTGTCAGGGGTGGATCAGCCCCAGCATTTT.

This clone was seen once. The chain is built from TRBV7-9 and TRBJ2-7; 7 bases map to TRBD2. The length of the CDR3 is 15 residues. CDR1 SEHNR and CDR2 FQNEAQ come from the germline V gene (reference sequence). With V trimmed by 2 bases and J by 2 bases, 6 bases remained unmatched. In nucleotides, the CDR3 is TGTGCCAGCAGCTTACGGGACTACTCACCCTACGAGCAGTACTTC. The encoded protein is CASSLRDYSPYEQYF.

This clone appeared a single time. The chain is built from TRBV10-3 and TRBJ2-7; no clear D. The CDR3 runs 12 residues. With 2 bases removed from V and 1 base from J, the gap between germline ends came to 3 bases. Germline values: CDR1 ENHRY, CDR2 SYGVKD. The CDR3 loop reads CAISEVSYEQYF. CDR3 DNA: TGTGCCATCAGTGAGGTATCCTACGAGCAGTACTTC.

CDR3: CASSPLRQRQETQYF. The DNA of the CDR3 is TGTGCCAGCAGCCCCCTGCGACAGCGTCAAGAGACCCAGTACTTC. The V call is TRBV5-6, the J call TRBJ2-5; D might be TRBD1 (5 bases). Trimming removed 4 bases from V and 2 bases from J, with 15 bases in between. Per the germline V gene, CDR1 is SGHDT and CDR2 is YYEEEE. This CDR3 spans 15 amino acids.

V is TRBV7-3 and J is TRBJ2-2; 10 positions match TRBD1. V gave up 6 bases and J gave up 4 bases; unmatched junction bases: 8. This CDR3 contains 16 residues. The germline CDR1 and CDR2 sequences are SGHTA and FQGTGA. The CDR3 loop is CASRQVRQGATGELFF. The CDR3 DNA follows: TGTGCCAGCAGGCAAGTAAGACAGGGGGCCACCGGGGAGCTGTTTTTT.

The rearrangement links TRBV28 to TRBJ1-3; D is unclear. Germline values: CDR1 MDHEN, CDR2 SYDVKM. Trimming shortened V by 8 bases and J by 3 bases, and 11 bases separated the two germline ends. This CDR3 contains 13 residues. CDR3 bases: TGTGCCAGCTTTGTAGGGAGTGGAAACACCATATATTTT. Protein product: CASFVGSGNTIYF.

This clone was detected once. The gene calls are TRBV7-6 and TRBJ2-1; 7 bases are a match to TRBD2. Germline CDR1 SGHVS, CDR2 FNYEAQ. The V and J ends lost 0 bases and 6 bases, in that order; junction bases with no gene match: 5. The CDR3 has 15 residues. CDR3 sequence (DNA): TGTGCCAGCAGCTTAGCTGGTGCTAGCGGCAATGAGCAGTTCTTC. Amino acids: CASSLAGASGNEQFF.

The CDR3 protein is CASKNRESTDTQYF. The CDR3 DNA is TGTGCCAGCAAGAACAGGGAAAGCACAGATACGCAGTATTTT. The chain is built from TRBV25-1 and TRBJ2-3; D perhaps matches TRBD1 (6 bases). Trimming cost V 7 bases and J 0 bases, with 11 bases left between them. CDR1 is MGHDK and CDR2 is SYGVNS in the germline V gene. CDR3 size: 14 residues. The whole variable domain, filled in from reference TRBV25-1 and TRBJ2-3, reads EADIYQTPRYLVIGTGKKITLECSQTMGHDKMYWYQQDPGMELHLIHYSYGVNSTEKGDLSSESTVSRIRTEHFPLTLESARPSHTSQYLCASKNRESTDTQYFGPGTRLTVL.